These 20 T cell receptor beta chains were all obtained from the same sample, sequenced in a study of human T cells and chemical hapten exposure. The time point here: patch test 3, about 24 weeks after DPC sensitization. Treatment specified: therapeutic diphenylcyclopropenone sensitization with weekly scalp DPC. Each CDR3 protein gets one entry after TCRdb re-called the RACE reads with MiXCR. This table holds about 120,000 distinct CDR3 sequences, 10% to 12% found once. Sequencing was performed on whole blood, taken in connection with sensitization to the hapten diphenylcyclopropenone (DPC). The receptors here all came from a woman between 45 and 65 years old with alopecia areata. Some clones in this sample may be carry-over from other donors' samples.

This clonotype was observed a handful of times. This chain connects TRBV7-9 to TRBJ2-3; D is perhaps TRBD2 (6 bases). CDR1 and CDR2 from the germline V gene are SEHNR and FQNEAQ (reference sequence). Trimming removed 3 bases at V and 0 bases at J, with 13 bases between. The CDR3 has 16 residues. Written as DNA, the CDR3 is TGTGCCAGCAGCTTTCCCGGACTACCTAGCACAGATACGCAGTATTTT. This codes for CASSFPGLPSTDTQYF.

This clonotype came up a few times. The rearrangement uses TRBV7-2 and TRBJ2-6; possible D gene TRBD2, 5 bases. Deletions cut 3 bases from V and 3 bases from J, with 6 bases between. From germline, CDR1 is SGHTA and CDR2 FQGNSA. The CDR3 totals 14 residues. CDR3: CASSFSGGANVLTF. In DNA, the CDR3 is TGTGCCAGCAGCTTCAGCGGTGGGGCCAACGTCCTGACTTTC.

The chain couples TRBV6-5 to TRBJ1-6, with D hard to call. Germline V gene data show CDR1 as MNHEY and CDR2 as SVGAGI. V was shortened by 4 bases and J by 9 bases, with 7 bases between the two germline ends. The CDR3 length is 12 residues. CDR3 nucleotide sequence: TGTGCCAGCAGTTTCCTCTCTTCACCCCTCCACTTT. This translates into CASSFLSSPLHF.

This clonotype appeared many times. The rearrangement joins TRBV3-1 to TRBJ2-4; weak D call: TRBD2 (5 bases). The V gene lost 0 bases and the J gene lost 0 bases, with 9 bases spanning the gap. CDR3 length: 16 amino acids. Germline CDR1 is LGHDT and CDR2 is YNNKEL (reference sequence). CDR3 DNA: TGTGCCAGCAGCCAAGACGAGGGCCTAGCCAAAAACATTCAGTACTTC. Its protein is CASSQDEGLAKNIQYF.

The rearrangement uses TRBV20-1 and TRBJ2-1; 14 positions match TRBD2. Germline CDR1 reads DFQATT; CDR2 reads SNEGSKA (reference sequence). V shed 5 bases and J 9 bases; nucleotides not matched to a gene: 6. The CDR3 is 14 residues long. CDR3 DNA sequence: TGCAGTGCTCCGGGACTAGCGGGAGTCGGTGAGCAGTTCTTC. It translates to CSAPGLAGVGEQFF.

A remark on this clonotype: Germline is not matched at one junction end, which may reflect a read error. The CDR3 sequence is CSSSPRAPRDEQYF. CDR3 bases: TGTTCCAGCAGCCCCCGGGCCCCCCGGGACGAGCAGTACTTC. The chain combines TRBV5-5 with TRBJ2-7, with D unresolved. This CDR3 is built from 14 residues. Germline loops: CDR1 SGHKS, CDR2 YYEKEE (reference sequence).

This clonotype has a count of ten or more. The rearrangement links TRBV18 to TRBJ2-7; TRBD1 aligns across 9 bases. CDR1 KGHSH and CDR2 LQKENI come from the germline V gene. The CDR3 contains 11 residues. The ends lost 6 bases at V and 11 bases at J; junction bases unmatched: 5. The CDR3 is CASSPGTGKYF. CDR3 DNA sequence: TGTGCCAGCTCGCCGGGGACAGGGAAGTACTTC.

This clonotype was detected many times. The J gene is TRBJ2-1, the V gene TRBV4-2, with a tentative D call TRBD1 (5 bases). Germline CDR1 reads LGHNA; CDR2 reads YNFKEQ. Trimming removed 0 bases from V and 7 bases from J, with 13 bases in between. The CDR3 consists of 15 residues. The CDR3 coding sequence is TGTGCCAGCAGCCAAGATGTGCAGGGAAGGAATGAGCAGTTCTTC. Its protein product is CASSQDVQGRNEQFF.

This clonotype came up a few times. The CDR3 is CASSEYGAIMNTEAFF. CDR3 DNA sequence: TGTGCCAGCAGTGAATACGGGGCCATCATGAACACTGAAGCTTTCTTT. V is TRBV6-1 and J is TRBJ1-1; tentative D call: TRBD1 (5 bases). The CDR3 runs to 16 residues. V gave up 2 bases and J gave up 0 bases, with 13 bases separating them. Germline-derived CDR1 and CDR2 are MNHNS and SASEGT.

This clonotype occurred a few times. The chain couples TRBV12-3 or TRBV12-4 to TRBJ2-1, with 10 bases aligning to TRBD2. After removal of 7 bases from V and 4 bases from J, the junction contained 13 bases not matched to a gene. The CDR3 covers 17 residues. The CDR3 loop is CASTDTQRGGAYNEQFF. The DNA of the CDR3 is TGTGCCAGCACCGACACCCAGCGGGGGGGAGCTTACAATGAGCAGTTCTTC.

This clonotype was seen many times. This chain uses TRBV29-1 with TRBJ2-7, with D possibly TRBD1 on 6 matching bases. Germline V lookup: CDR1 SQVTM, CDR2 ANQGSEA. V gave up 7 bases and J gave up 2 bases, with 12 bases separating them. CDR3 length: 12 residues. The CDR3 loop is CSALTGPYEQYF. CDR3 DNA: TGCAGCGCCCTGACAGGTCCCTACGAGCAGTACTTC.

There are a few counts of this clonotype. The rearrangement uses TRBV29-1 and TRBJ2-3; TRBD1 agrees at 8 bases. This CDR3 has 15 residues. V dropped 3 bases and J dropped 5; count of bases not matched to a gene: 10. The germline V gene encodes CDR1 SQVTM and CDR2 ANQGSEA. The CDR3 protein is CSVDPGGGTGDTQYF. Here the CDR3 DNA reads TGCAGCGTTGACCCAGGGGGCGGGACAGGAGATACGCAGTATTTT.

This clonotype was found once. J is TRBJ1-1 and V is TRBV6-5; 7 bases agree with TRBD1. Germline V lookup: CDR1 MNHEY, CDR2 SVGAGI. Trimming at V came to 0 bases and at J to 2 bases, leaving 9 bases not matched to a gene. The CDR3 spans 17 residues. DNA of the CDR3: TGTGCCAGCAGTTACTCCCACTACCGGGACAGTAACACTGAAGCTTTCTTT. Amino acids: CASSYSHYRDSNTEAFF.

The genes are TRBV15 and TRBJ1-3; 8 bases agree with TRBD1. The trim removed 5 bases at V and 2 bases at J, leaving 5 bases unmatched. Germline CDR1 reads LNHNV; CDR2 reads YYDKDF (reference sequence). The CDR3 has 15 residues. In nucleotides, the CDR3 is TGTGCCACCAGCCCCCAGGACAGGGCTGGAAACACCATATATTTT. This translates into CATSPQDRAGNTIYF.

This clonotype came up a few times. The gene calls are TRBV18 and TRBJ1-6; D is unclear. From germline, CDR1 is KGHSH and CDR2 LQKENI. V was shortened by 3 bases and J by 8 bases, with 17 bases between the two germline ends. CDR3 length: 16 amino acids. The CDR3 here is CASSPSRPSGDSPLHF. CDR3 coding DNA: TGTGCCAGCTCACCTTCCCGACCCTCGGGCGATTCACCCCTCCACTTT.

This rearrangement joins TRBV2 to TRBJ2-1; D gene uncertain. Germline CDR1 SNHLY, CDR2 FYNNEI. V was clipped by 3 bases and J by 4 bases, with 7 bases between them. The CDR3 consists of 13 residues. This chain's CDR3 is CASSDVQYNEQFF. The CDR3 bases are TGTGCCAGCAGTGACGTACAGTACAATGAGCAGTTCTTC. Complete variable domain (other parts from reference TRBV2 and TRBJ2-1): EPEVTQTPSHQVTQMGQEVILRCVPISNHLYFYWYRQILGQKVEFLVSFYNNEISEKSEIFDDQFSVERPDGSNFTLKIRSTKLEDSAMYFCASSDVQYNEQFFGPGTRLTVL.

Comments on this clonotype: This may come from a read error, since a much larger clone is one base off. The chain carries TRBV24-1 and TRBJ2-1, with D possibly being TRBD2 (5 bases). This CDR3 is 13 amino acids long. V lost 5 bases and J 7 bases, leaving 11 bases between the germline ends. Germline-derived CDR1 and CDR2 are KGHDR and SFDVKD. The CDR3, as DNA: TGTGCCACCAGTGGGAGGCGAGAGAATGAGCAGTTCTTC. This gives the protein CATSGRRENEQFF.

This clonotype was seen at least ten times. This chain joins TRBV7-8 and TRBJ2-7; no clear D. CDR3 length equals 12 residues. Trimming left V 5 bases short and J 5 bases short, with 10 bases between. Germline V gene lookup returns CDR1 SGHVS and CDR2 FQNEAQ. The CDR3 nucleotides are TGTGCCAGCAGCAGTAGTCACCACGAGCAGTACTTC. Protein: CASSSSHHEQYF.

This clonotype was picked up a small number of times. This sequence joins TRBV2 and TRBJ2-1; the match to TRBD2 covers 9 bases. The CDR3 length is 16 residues. Germline V gene sequence: CDR1 SNHLY, CDR2 FYNNEI. With V trimmed by 4 bases and J by 3 bases, 7 bases remained unmatched. The CDR3 is CASSAFAGGYYNEQFF. CDR3 DNA sequence: TGTGCCAGCAGTGCTTTCGCGGGGGGGTACTACAATGAGCAGTTCTTC.

This clonotype occurred many times. The rearrangement links TRBV13 to TRBJ2-7; 8 bases map to TRBD2. Germline loops: CDR1 PRHDT, CDR2 FYEKMQ (reference sequence). The ends lost 4 bases at V and 5 bases at J; junction bases unmatched: 7. This CDR3 contains 14 residues. This CDR3 is CASSSSGSSHEQYF. CDR3 bases: TGTGCCAGCAGCTCCAGCGGGAGTTCCCACGAGCAGTACTTC.